These 3 T cell receptor beta chains came from one sample sequenced in a study of blood T cell repertoires in COVID-19. Only in-frame clones appear in the TCRdb table, and some are missing; sequencing was by immunoSEQ multiplex PCR. This sample has 100,000 to 150,000 clones, with approximately 84% found just once. What was sequenced was peripheral blood. These receptors all stem from a man aged 55 to 70 with acute or convalescent COVID-19.

The rearrangement links TRBV2 to TRBJ2-1; D unresolved. V dropped 7 bases and J dropped 7 bases, with 14 bases sitting between them. The germline gives CDR1 SNHLY, CDR2 FYNNEI. The CDR3 is 13 amino acids. The CDR3 region is CASTRLPSNEQFF. In DNA, the CDR3 is TGTGCCAGCACGCGACTGCCCTCGAATGAGCAGTTCTTC. The complete variable domain, with remaining parts taken from reference TRBV2 and TRBJ2-1, reads EPEVTQTPSHQVTQMGQEVILRCVPISNHLYFYWYRQILGQKVEFLVSFYNNEISEKSEIFDDQFSVERPDGSNFTLKIRSTKLEDSAMYFCASTRLPSNEQFFGPGTRLTVL.

This clone showed up just once. The chain uses TRBV5-4 and TRBJ2-3; a possible D gene is TRBD2 (6 bases). Trimming stripped 0 bases from V and 4 bases from J, with 9 bases between. Germline loops: CDR1 SGHNT, CDR2 YYREEE (reference sequence). This CDR3 has 14 amino acids. For the CDR3, the DNA is TGTGCCAGCAGCTTGGGGGGGGTCTCAGATACGCAGTATTTT. As protein: CASSLGGVSDTQYF.

The chain uses TRBV6-6 and TRBJ2-5; D perhaps matches TRBD2 (6 bases). Germline V CDR1 and CDR2: MNHNY, SVGAGI (reference sequence). Trimming removed 6 bases from V and 5 bases from J, with 10 bases in between. The CDR3 extends over 12 amino acids. The CDR3 reads CASSRGSETQYF. The CDR3 DNA follows: TGTGCCAGCAGCCGGGGGAGCGAGACCCAGTACTTC.